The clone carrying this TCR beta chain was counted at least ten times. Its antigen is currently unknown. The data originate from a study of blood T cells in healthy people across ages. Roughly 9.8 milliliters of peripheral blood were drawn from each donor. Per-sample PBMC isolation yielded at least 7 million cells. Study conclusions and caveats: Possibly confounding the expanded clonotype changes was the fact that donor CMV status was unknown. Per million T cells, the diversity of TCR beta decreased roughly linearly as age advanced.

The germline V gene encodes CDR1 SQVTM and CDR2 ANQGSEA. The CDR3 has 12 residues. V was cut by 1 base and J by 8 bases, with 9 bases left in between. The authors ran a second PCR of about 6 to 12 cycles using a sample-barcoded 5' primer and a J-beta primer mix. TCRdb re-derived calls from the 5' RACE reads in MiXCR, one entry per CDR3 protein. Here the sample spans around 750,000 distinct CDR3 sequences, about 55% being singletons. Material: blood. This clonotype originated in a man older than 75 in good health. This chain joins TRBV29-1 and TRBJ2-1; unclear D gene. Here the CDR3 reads CSVEARIDEQFF. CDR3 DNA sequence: TGCAGCGTTGAAGCCCGAATCGATGAGCAGTTCTTC.